What follows are 26 T cell receptor beta chains derived from one specimen sequenced in a study of T cells in Graves' hyperthyroidism and ophthalmopathy. Amplified TCR beta CDR3 regions derived from RNA transcripts. First-round RT-PCR targeting the TCR CDR3 was performed with the HTBI primer set. One entry per CDR3 protein results from TCRdb running MiXCR on the multiplex PCR reads. The repertoire consists of hundreds of thousands of distinct CDR3 sequences, with about 17% occurring once and the leading ten covering 3% to 4%. Sequences were obtained from blood. These receptors came from a woman in her 30s with Graves' hyperthyroidism.

This chain uses TRBV2 with TRBJ1-2; TRBD1 matches at 10 bases. Germline assignment: CDR1 SNHLY and CDR2 FYNNEI. The trim removed 4 bases at V and 3 bases at J, leaving 2 bases unmatched. CDR3 size: 14 residues. The CDR3 region has the DNA TGTGCCAGCAGTGCCGGGACAGGGGACTATGGCTACACCTTC. It is translated as CASSAGTGDYGYTF.

This chain uses TRBV5-4 with TRBJ2-2; no clear D. This CDR3 has 15 residues. V was shortened by 4 bases and J by 2 bases, with 12 bases between the two germline ends. The germline V gene encodes CDR1 SGHNT and CDR2 YYREEE (reference sequence). The CDR3 is CASSPEGPNTGELFF. CDR3 nucleotides: TGTGCCAGCAGCCCAGAAGGGCCCAACACCGGGGAGCTGTTTTTT. The variable domain in full, completed from reference TRBV5-4 and TRBJ2-2, reads ETGVTQSPTHLIKTRGQQVTLRCSSQSGHNTVSWYQQALGQGPQFIFQYYREEENGRGNFPPRFSGLQFPNYSSELNVNALELDDSALYLCASSPEGPNTGELFFGEGSRLTVL.

This clonotype has more than one count but fewer than ten. This chain links TRBV9 with TRBJ2-1, with 11 bases matching TRBD2. Germline CDR1 reads SGDLS; CDR2 reads YYNGEE. There are 17 residues in the CDR3. J was trimmed by 4 bases and V by 3 bases; bases with no gene match: 9. This chain's CDR3 is CASSATTGTSGYNEQFF. CDR3 in DNA: TGTGCCAGCAGCGCCACGACTGGGACTAGCGGTTACAATGAGCAGTTCTTC.

This clonotype was picked up many times. The chain carries TRBV11-3 and TRBJ2-1, with no clear D. The CDR3 runs 15 residues. The V gene's germline CDR1 is SGHNT and CDR2 YENEEA. V was cut by 2 bases and J by 8 bases, with 16 bases left in between. The DNA of the CDR3 is TGTGCCAGCAGCTTACAAGGGCTCCCTGGGGATGAGCAGTTCTTC. Its translation: CASSLQGLPGDEQFF.

This clonotype was observed at least ten times. J is TRBJ2-7 and V is TRBV7-9; D perhaps matches TRBD2 (6 bases). Germline V CDR1 and CDR2: SEHNR, FQNEAQ (reference sequence). Between the trimmed V and J ends, which lost 5 bases and 5 bases, there was a span of 16 bases. The CDR3 totals 14 residues. The chain's CDR3 is CASSRVGGIDEQYF. In DNA, the CDR3 is TGTGCCAGCAGCCGGGTGGGGGGAATCGACGAGCAGTACTTC.

This clonotype was detected many times. This sequence joins TRBV29-1 and TRBJ2-5; tentatively, D is TRBD2 (6 bases). The CDR3 extends over 15 amino acids. Germline-derived CDR1 and CDR2 are SQVTM and ANQGSEA. V shed 4 bases and J shed 3 bases, with 18 bases lying between them. CDR3: CSVGSGVLGEETQYF. The CDR3 DNA is TGCAGCGTTGGGTCGGGGGTATTGGGGGAAGAGACCCAGTACTTC.

The sample holds many counts of this clonotype. This chain joins TRBV12-3 or TRBV12-4 and TRBJ2-5, with D hard to call. The CDR3 is 12 residues long. Deletions cut 6 bases from V and 5 bases from J, with 10 bases between. CDR3 sequence reads: CASRTAVETQYF. For the CDR3, the DNA is TGTGCCAGCAGGACGGCAGTTGAGACCCAGTACTTC.

The V and J genes are TRBV27 and TRBJ2-7; 7 bases align to TRBD2. Germline V gives CDR1 MNHEY, CDR2 SMNVEV (reference sequence). The CDR3 covers 13 residues. V was pared by 5 bases and J by 6 bases, with 7 bases of the junction left unmatched. In DNA, the CDR3 is TGTGCCAGCAGTCTCGGGGGGTACAGCGAGCAGTACTTC. Encoded protein: CASSLGGYSEQYF.

The sample holds a few counts of this clonotype. V and J are TRBV9 and TRBJ1-1; possibly TRBD1 for D (5 bases). The CDR3 consists of 13 residues. Trimming left V 0 bases short and J 8 bases short, with 11 bases between. Looked up from germline, CDR1 is SGDLS and CDR2 is YYNGEE. The CDR3 spells CASSVAWGEEAFF. In nucleotides, the CDR3 is TGTGCCAGCAGCGTAGCCTGGGGGGAGGAAGCTTTCTTT. The full variable domain, with the rest looked up from reference TRBV9 and TRBJ1-1, is DSGVTQTPKHLITATGQRVTLRCSPRSGDLSVYWYQQSLDQGLQFLIQYYNGEERAKGNILERFSAQQFPDLHSELNLSSLELGDSALYFCASSVAWGEEAFFGQGTRLTVV.

The sample holds a few counts of this clonotype. The chain couples TRBV20-1 to TRBJ1-4; a possible D gene is TRBD1 (5 bases). This CDR3 contains 16 residues. Between the trimmed V and J ends, which lost 4 bases and 3 bases, there was a span of 18 bases. Germline assignment: CDR1 DFQATT and CDR2 SNEGSKA (reference sequence). CDR3: CSATHMGPPANEKLFF. The CDR3 DNA sequence: TGCAGTGCTACCCATATGGGACCCCCCGCTAATGAAAAACTGTTTTTT.

The chain is built from TRBV5-5 and TRBJ2-5, with 7 bases identical to TRBD2. The CDR3 contains 16 residues. From germline, CDR1 is SGHKS and CDR2 YYEKEE (reference sequence). V shed 0 bases and J 2 bases; nucleotides not matched to a gene: 7. CDR3 nucleotides: TGTGCCAGCAGCTTGGAGCCTAGCGGAGGTCAAGAGACCCAGTACTTC. Residues: CASSLEPSGGQETQYF. Using reference TRBV5-5 and TRBJ2-5 for the parts outside the CDR3, the full variable domain is DAGVTQSPTHLIKTRGQQVTLRCSPISGHKSVSWYQQVLGQGPQFIFQYYEKEERGRGNFPDRFSARQFPNYSSELNVNALLLGDSALYLCASSLEPSGGQETQYFGPGTRLLVL.

This clonotype was counted ten times or more. The chain links TRBV7-6 to TRBJ2-3; 10 bases fit TRBD2. The CDR3 contains 15 residues. In germline, CDR1 is SGHVS, CDR2 FNYEAQ. The V segment lost 4 bases and the J segment 6 bases; nucleotides outside the gene matches: 7. Here the CDR3 reads CASSSLAGAQDTQYF. CDR3 coding DNA: TGTGCCAGCAGCTCCCTAGCGGGAGCTCAGGATACGCAGTATTTT.

Of note for this clonotype: This may arise from a read error, as a much more abundant clone is one base away. This sequence joins TRBV10-2 and TRBJ2-7, with D perhaps TRBD1 or TRBD2 (6 bases each). Germline CDR1 reads WSHSY; CDR2 reads SAAADI. The CDR3 consists of 12 residues. In DNA form, the CDR3 reads TGCGCCGGCAGGGGTAGCGGCCACGAGCAGTACTTC. This gives the protein CAGRGSGHEQYF.

This clonotype was recorded many times. This chain uses TRBV2 with TRBJ2-7, with D perhaps TRBD1 (6 bases). Germline values: CDR1 SNHLY, CDR2 FYNNEI. The CDR3 sequence is 12 residues long. V was cut by 6 bases and J by 6 bases, with 12 bases left in between. The CDR3 sequence is CASRRDKLEQYF. The DNA of the CDR3 is TGTGCCAGCAGAAGGGACAAACTCGAGCAGTACTTC.

This clonotype was recorded many times. The chain couples TRBV28 to TRBJ1-5, with a possible D match to TRBD1 (5 bases). The germline V and J ends were trimmed by 5 bases and 0 bases, with 23 bases remaining between them. The CDR3 has 19 amino acids. Germline lookup yields CDR1 MDHEN and CDR2 SYDVKM. The CDR3 loop is CASSHPRDSPRGSNQPQHF. The DNA of the CDR3 is TGTGCCAGCAGTCACCCGCGGGACTCTCCACGCGGTAGCAATCAGCCCCAGCATTTT.

Turning to this clonotype: Given a much more abundant clone one base away, this may be a read error. V usage is TRBV7-2 and J usage is TRBJ1-1, with 10 bases fitting TRBD1. Germline V CDR1 and CDR2: SGHTA, FQGNSA. The length of the CDR3 is 15 residues. V lost 4 bases and J lost 5; bases outside the gene matches: 7. Written as DNA, the CDR3 is TGTGCCAGCAGCTGGACGGGACAGGGGCGTACTGAAGCTTTCTTT. It translates to CASSWTGQGRTEAFF.

This clonotype appeared many times. The chain links TRBV6-2 or TRBV6-3 to TRBJ2-7; 9 bases are a match to TRBD2. This CDR3 is 16 amino acids long. V was clipped by 4 bases and J by 2 bases; unmatched bases: 9. Germline V lookup: CDR1 MNHEY, CDR2 SVGEGT. CDR3 in amino acids: CASSFLAGEPPYEQYF. In DNA form, the CDR3 reads TGTGCCAGCAGTTTCTTAGCGGGAGAGCCTCCCTACGAGCAGTACTTC.

This clonotype was counted many times. The chain uses TRBV6-1 and TRBJ2-7; D may be TRBD2 (6 bases). Trimming pared 6 bases from V and 2 bases from J, leaving 11 bases between. The CDR3 consists of 13 residues. Looked up from germline, CDR1 is MNHNS and CDR2 is SASEGT. The CDR3 region is CASSWGVAYEQYF. CDR3 nucleotide sequence: TGTGCCAGCAGCTGGGGGGTGGCCTACGAGCAGTACTTC.

This clonotype showed up many times. The V and J genes are TRBV7-2 and TRBJ2-7, with D perhaps TRBD1 (5 bases). V was cut by 5 bases and J by 5 bases, with 22 bases left in between. This CDR3 has 16 residues. In germline, CDR1 is SGHTA, CDR2 FQGNSA. DNA of the CDR3: TGTGCCAGCAGCCCAGATAGATACAGGTCGGAGAACGAGCAGTACTTC. Encoded protein: CASSPDRYRSENEQYF. The complete variable domain, with remaining parts taken from reference TRBV7-2 and TRBJ2-7, reads GAGVSQSPSNKVTEKGKDVELRCDPISGHTALYWYRQSLGQGLEFLIYFQGNSAPDKSGLPSDRFSAERTGGSVSTLTIQRTQQEDSAVYLCASSPDRYRSENEQYFGPGTRLTVT.

This clonotype was counted many times. The V and J genes are TRBV30 and TRBJ1-5; D possibly corresponds to TRBD1 (5 bases). The ends were cut back, 7 bases at V and 7 bases at J, with 17 bases in the middle. From germline, CDR1 is GTSNPN and CDR2 SVGIG (reference sequence). CDR3 length: 13 residues. The CDR3 sequence: CASEDGEGQPQHF. CDR3 nucleotide sequence: TGTGCCTCCGAGGACGGTGAGGGGCAGCCCCAGCATTTT.

The genes are TRBV7-6 and TRBJ2-7, with 7 nucleotides matching TRBD2. CDR1 and CDR2 (germline): SGHVS, FNYEAQ. J gave up 5 bases and V 5 bases, and 21 bases lay outside the gene matches. The CDR3 consists of 18 residues. For the CDR3, the DNA is TGTGCCAGCAGCGAACGCCCTCCTGGGGGGGGGTTCAGCCACGAGCAGTACTTC. Translation: CASSERPPGGGFSHEQYF.

This clonotype was observed a few times. The chain employs TRBV9 and TRBJ1-1; TRBD1 matches at 7 bases. CDR1 is SGDLS, CDR2 YYNGEE, per germline. V shed 4 bases and J 6 bases; nucleotides not matched to a gene: 15. The CDR3 spans 16 residues. Here the CDR3 DNA reads TGTGCCAGCAGCCCACTAACGACAGGGCAGGGGTCTGAAGCTTTCTTT. The encoded protein is CASSPLTTGQGSEAFF.

This clonotype has only a few counts. The chain couples TRBV6-5 to TRBJ2-2, with 8 bases fitting TRBD1. This CDR3 has 19 residues. CDR1 is MNHEY, CDR2 SVGAGI, per germline. The ends lost 2 bases at V and 4 bases at J; junction bases unmatched: 15. The chain's CDR3 is CASSYPRDRRAIFTGELFF. Here the CDR3 DNA reads TGTGCCAGCAGTTACCCCCGGGACAGGAGGGCAATTTTCACCGGGGAGCTGTTTTTT.

This clonotype was seen repeatedly, ten times or more. This chain links TRBV3-1 with TRBJ2-3; no clear D. Germline V gene lookup returns CDR1 LGHDT and CDR2 YNNKEL (reference sequence). CDR3 length: 13 amino acids. V lost 7 bases and J lost 3, with 11 bases in between. The CDR3 sequence is CASTSGVTDTQYF. For the CDR3, the DNA is TGTGCCAGCACGAGTGGAGTGACAGATACGCAGTATTTT.

A few counts support this clonotype. The chain couples TRBV2 to TRBJ2-3; D call uncertain. The CDR3 loop spans 13 amino acids. Trimming cost V 1 base and J 6 bases, with 8 bases left between them. Germline V lookup: CDR1 SNHLY, CDR2 FYNNEI. CDR3 sequence: CASSEETGDTQYF. CDR3 in DNA: TGTGCCAGCAGTGAAGAGACCGGTGATACGCAGTATTTT.

This clonotype appeared many times. This chain links TRBV6-1 with TRBJ2-5; 9 bases agree with TRBD1. The junction had 5 bases not matched to a gene; V was cut back by 7 bases and J by 5 bases. Germline CDR1 and CDR2: MNHNS and SASEGT. This CDR3 has 13 residues. In DNA form, the CDR3 reads TGTGCCAGCACCCCAGGGACAGGGGAGACCCAGTACTTC. It is translated as CASTPGTGETQYF.